These 6 T cell receptor beta chains share one sample of origin, sequenced in a study of T cell responses to AZD1222 COVID-19 vaccine. This table comes from immunoSEQ multiplex PCR, and its TCRdb copy is limited to in-frame clones, with some not included. The sample carries approximately 110,000 clones, about 92% recorded once. The specimen was peripheral blood, collected on day 0 of AZD1222 vaccination. The receptor source for this set is an adult in good health.

The J gene is TRBJ2-1, the V gene TRBV19, with TRBD2 matching 12 bases. From germline, CDR1 is LNHDA and CDR2 SQIVND (reference sequence). CDR3 length: 16 residues. The trim removed 3 bases at V and 6 bases at J, leaving 6 bases unmatched. The CDR3: CASSIFSSGRGNEQFF. The CDR3, as DNA: TGTGCCAGTAGTATTTTTTCTAGCGGGAGGGGCAATGAGCAGTTCTTC.

V gene TRBV30 combines with J gene TRBJ1-6, with D perhaps matching TRBD1 (5 bases). CDR1 is GTSNPN and CDR2 is SVGIG in the germline V gene (reference sequence). With 3 bases removed from V and 4 bases from J, the gap between germline ends came to 16 bases. The CDR3 spans 16 residues. CDR3 nucleotides: TGTGCCTGGAGAGCTAGCGGACACACGTATAATTCACCCCTCCACTTT. Protein product: CAWRASGHTYNSPLHF.

V gene TRBV5-4 combines with J gene TRBJ2-5; 12 nucleotides align to TRBD2. There are 17 residues in the CDR3. With V trimmed by 3 bases and J by 4 bases, 10 bases remained unmatched. Germline V gives CDR1 SGHNT, CDR2 YYREEE (reference sequence). The CDR3 sequence: CASSSPGLAGPTETQYF. CDR3 nucleotides: TGTGCCAGCAGCTCCCCGGGACTAGCGGGTCCCACAGAGACCCAGTACTTC.

The chain carries TRBV11-3 and TRBJ1-6; the D gene is possibly TRBD1 (6 bases). Trimming pared 0 bases from V and 9 bases from J, leaving 12 bases between. The CDR3 spans 15 residues. Germline CDR1 is SGHNT and CDR2 is YENEEA. The CDR3 DNA reads TGTGCCAGCAGCTTAGACAGGGGTAAGGGTTCACCCCTCCACTTT. It is translated as CASSLDRGKGSPLHF.

This clone was counted a single time. The J gene is TRBJ2-1, the V gene TRBV5-1; a weak D match, TRBD2 (5 bases). V gave up 3 bases and J gave up 10 bases, with 23 bases separating them. Germline loops: CDR1 SGHRS, CDR2 YFSETQ. The CDR3 is 16 residues long. CDR3 sequence (DNA): TGCGCCAGCAGCTCAGATATACTAGAGGCTCAAAACGAGCAGTTCTTC. Translated, it gives CASSSDILEAQNEQFF.

The rearrangement uses TRBV11-1 and TRBJ1-2; 7 nucleotides match TRBD1. Germline lookup yields CDR1 SGHAT and CDR2 FQDESV (reference sequence). The ends lost 6 bases at V and 4 bases at J; junction bases unmatched: 11. The CDR3 is 15 amino acids. This CDR3 reads CASRTTGDYTYGYTF. CDR3 DNA: TGTGCCAGCAGAACTACAGGGGACTACACCTATGGCTACACCTTC.